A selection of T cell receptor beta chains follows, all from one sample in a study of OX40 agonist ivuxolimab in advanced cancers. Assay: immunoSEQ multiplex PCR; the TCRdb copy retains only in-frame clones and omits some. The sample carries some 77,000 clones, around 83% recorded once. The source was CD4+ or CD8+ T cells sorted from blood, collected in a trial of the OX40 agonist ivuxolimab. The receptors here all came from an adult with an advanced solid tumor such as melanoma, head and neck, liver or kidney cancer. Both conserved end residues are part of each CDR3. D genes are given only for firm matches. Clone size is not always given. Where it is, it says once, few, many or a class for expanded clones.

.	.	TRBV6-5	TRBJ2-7	CASSFGYYEQYF	TGTGCCAGCAGTTTTGGGTACTACGAGCAGTACTTC
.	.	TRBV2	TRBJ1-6	CASRSTGNNSPLHF	TGTGCCAGCAGATCCACAGGCAATAATTCACCCCTCCACTTT
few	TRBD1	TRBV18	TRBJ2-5	CASSPGRQGETQYF	TGTGCCAGCTCACCGGGCCGACAGGGAGAGACCCAGTACTTC
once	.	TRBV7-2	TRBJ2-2	CASSLMGHFTGELFF	TGTGCCAGCAGCCTGATGGGACACTTCACCGGGGAGCTGTTTTTT
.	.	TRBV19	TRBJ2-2	CASSPGQNTGELFF	TGTGCCAGTAGTCCGGGACAGAACACCGGGGAGCTGTTTTTT
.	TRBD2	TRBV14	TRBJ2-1	CASSQVPSGADEQFF	TGTGCCAGCAGCCAAGTTCCTAGCGGGGCAGATGAGCAGTTCTTC
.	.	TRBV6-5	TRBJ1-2	CASSYIGASPNYGYTF	TGTGCCAGCAGTTACATAGGGGCCAGCCCTAACTATGGCTACACCTTC
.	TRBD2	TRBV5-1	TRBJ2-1	CASSLTSGSSYNEQFF	TGCGCCAGCAGCTTGACTAGCGGGAGCTCCTACAATGAGCAGTTCTTC
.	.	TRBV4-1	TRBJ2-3	CASSQEVGIHTQYF	TGCGCCAGCAGCCAAGAAGTAGGGATCCATACGCAGTATTTT
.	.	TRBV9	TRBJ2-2	CASSVVRDGELFF	TGTGCCAGCAGCGTAGTCAGGGACGGGGAGCTGTTTTTT
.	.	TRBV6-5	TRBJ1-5	CASSSQGSQPQHF	TGTGCCAGCAGCTCACAGGGAAGCCAGCCCCAGCATTTT
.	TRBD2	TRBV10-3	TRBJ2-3	CAIRPGLAGGEDTQYF	TGTGCCATCAGGCCGGGACTAGCGGGGGGGGAAGATACGCAGTATTTT
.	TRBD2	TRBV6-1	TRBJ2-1	CASSESLAAYNEQFF	TGTGCCAGCAGTGAAAGCCTAGCGGCATACAATGAGCAGTTCTTC
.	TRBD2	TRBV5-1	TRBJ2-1	CASSFKRIAGGDNEQFF	TGCGCCAGCAGCTTTAAGAGAATCGCGGGAGGGGACAATGAGCAGTTCTTC
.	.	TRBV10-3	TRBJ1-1	CAITEGRQNTEAFF	TGTGCCATCACCGAGGGACGGCAGAACACTGAAGCTTTCTTT
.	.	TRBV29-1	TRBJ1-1	CSVDPLNTEAFF	TGCAGCGTTGATCCCCTGAACACTGAAGCTTTCTTT